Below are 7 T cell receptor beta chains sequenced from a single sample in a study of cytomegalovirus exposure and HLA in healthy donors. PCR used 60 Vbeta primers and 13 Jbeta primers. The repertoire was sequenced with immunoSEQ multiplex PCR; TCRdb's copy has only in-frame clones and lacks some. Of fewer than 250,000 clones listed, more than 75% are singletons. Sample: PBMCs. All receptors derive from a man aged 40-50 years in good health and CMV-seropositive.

The CDR3 sequence is CSVVGTMGFDDTQYF. For the CDR3, the DNA is TGCAGCGTTGTTGGGACTATGGGGTTTGACGATACGCAGTATTTT. This chain joins TRBV29-1 and TRBJ2-3; 7 positions match TRBD2. Trimming at V came to 4 bases and at J to 6 bases, leaving 13 bases not matched to a gene. This CDR3 is 15 amino acids long. CDR1 is SQVTM and CDR2 is ANQGSEA in the germline V gene.

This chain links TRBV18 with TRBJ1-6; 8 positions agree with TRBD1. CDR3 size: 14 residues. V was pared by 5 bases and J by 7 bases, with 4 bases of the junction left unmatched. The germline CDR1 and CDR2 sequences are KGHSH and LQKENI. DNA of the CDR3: TGTGCCAGCTCAGGGGGACAGGCAAATTCACCCCTCCACTTT. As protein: CASSGGQANSPLHF.

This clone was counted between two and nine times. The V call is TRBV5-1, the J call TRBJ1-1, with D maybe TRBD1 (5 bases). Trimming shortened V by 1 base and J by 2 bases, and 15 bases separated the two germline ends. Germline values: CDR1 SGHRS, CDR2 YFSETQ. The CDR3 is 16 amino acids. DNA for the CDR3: TGCGCCAGCAGCTTGATGGCTGTGGGGCGAAACACTGAAGCTTTCTTT. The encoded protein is CASSLMAVGRNTEAFF.

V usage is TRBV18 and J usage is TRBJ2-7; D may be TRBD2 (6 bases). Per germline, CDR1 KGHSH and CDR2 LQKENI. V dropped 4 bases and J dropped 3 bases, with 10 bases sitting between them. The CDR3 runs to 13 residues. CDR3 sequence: CASSRLRGYEQYF. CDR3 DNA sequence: TGTGCCAGCTCACGTTTGCGGGGCTACGAGCAGTACTTC.

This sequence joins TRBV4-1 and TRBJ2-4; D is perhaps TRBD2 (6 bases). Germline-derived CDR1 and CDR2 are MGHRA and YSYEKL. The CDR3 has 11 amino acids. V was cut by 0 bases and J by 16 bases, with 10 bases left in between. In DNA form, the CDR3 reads TGCGCCAGCAGCCAAGAGGGAGGCGGTTACTTC. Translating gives CASSQEGGGYF.

The CDR3 DNA reads as TGTGCCAGCAGCGTAGAGGGGGGGCGCAATGAGCAGTTCTTC. Translating it yields CASSVEGGRNEQFF. The V and J genes are TRBV9 and TRBJ2-1, with D possibly being TRBD2 (7 bases). CDR3 length equals 14 residues. Germline V gene sequence: CDR1 SGDLS, CDR2 YYNGEE. V lost 0 bases, J lost 6 bases, and 10 bases lay in between.

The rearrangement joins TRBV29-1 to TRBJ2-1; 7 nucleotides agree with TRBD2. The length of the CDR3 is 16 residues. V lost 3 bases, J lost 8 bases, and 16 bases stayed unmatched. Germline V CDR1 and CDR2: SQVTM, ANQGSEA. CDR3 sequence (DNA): TGCAGCGTTGAGGGTCCACCGGGAGGACTTGACGATGAGCAGTTCTTC. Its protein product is CSVEGPPGGLDDEQFF.